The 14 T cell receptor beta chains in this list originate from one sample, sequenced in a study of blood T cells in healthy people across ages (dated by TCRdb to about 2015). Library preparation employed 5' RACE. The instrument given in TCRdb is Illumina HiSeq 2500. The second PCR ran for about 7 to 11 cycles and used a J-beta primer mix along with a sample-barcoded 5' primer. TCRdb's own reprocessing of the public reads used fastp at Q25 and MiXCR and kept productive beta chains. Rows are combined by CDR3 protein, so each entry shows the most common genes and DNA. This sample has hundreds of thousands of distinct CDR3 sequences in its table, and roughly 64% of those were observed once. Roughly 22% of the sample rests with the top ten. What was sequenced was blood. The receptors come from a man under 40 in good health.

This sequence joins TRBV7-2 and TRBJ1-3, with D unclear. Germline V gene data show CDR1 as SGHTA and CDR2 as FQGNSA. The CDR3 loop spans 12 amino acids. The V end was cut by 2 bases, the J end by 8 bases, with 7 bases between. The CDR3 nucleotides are TGTGCCAGCAGCTTAATGGGTGACACCATATATTTT. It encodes CASSLMGDTIYF.

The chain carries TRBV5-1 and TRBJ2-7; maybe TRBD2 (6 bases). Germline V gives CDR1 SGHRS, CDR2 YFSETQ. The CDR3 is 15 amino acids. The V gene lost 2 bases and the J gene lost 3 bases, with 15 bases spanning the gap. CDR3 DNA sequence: TGCGCCAGCAGCTTTGAGGGAGGACCTTACTACGAGCAGTACTTC. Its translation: CASSFEGGPYYEQYF.

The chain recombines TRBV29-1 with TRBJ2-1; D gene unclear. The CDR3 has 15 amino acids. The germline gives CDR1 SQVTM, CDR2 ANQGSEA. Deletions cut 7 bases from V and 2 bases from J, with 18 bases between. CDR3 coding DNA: TGCAGCGCACCATTACCCACCGGAGCCTACAATGAGCAGTTCTTC. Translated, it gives CSAPLPTGAYNEQFF.

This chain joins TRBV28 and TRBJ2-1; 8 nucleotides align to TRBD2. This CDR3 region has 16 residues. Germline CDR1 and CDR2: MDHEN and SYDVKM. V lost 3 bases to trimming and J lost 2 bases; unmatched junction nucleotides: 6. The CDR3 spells CASSFHPTSAYNEQFF. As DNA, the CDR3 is TGTGCCAGCAGTTTTCACCCGACTAGCGCCTACAATGAGCAGTTCTTC.

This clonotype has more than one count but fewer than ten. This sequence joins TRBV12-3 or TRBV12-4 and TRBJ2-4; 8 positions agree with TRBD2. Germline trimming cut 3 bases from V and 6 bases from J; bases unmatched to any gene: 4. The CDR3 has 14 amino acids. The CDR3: CASSFHGGANIQYF. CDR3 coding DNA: TGTGCCAGCAGTTTTCACGGGGGGGCAAACATTCAGTACTTC.

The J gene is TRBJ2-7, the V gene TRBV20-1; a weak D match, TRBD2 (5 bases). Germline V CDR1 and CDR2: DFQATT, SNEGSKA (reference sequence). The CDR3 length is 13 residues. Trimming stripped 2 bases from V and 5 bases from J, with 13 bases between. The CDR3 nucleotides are TGCAGTGCTAGAAAGGTCGGGGTAGACGAGCAGTACTTC. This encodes CSARKVGVDEQYF.

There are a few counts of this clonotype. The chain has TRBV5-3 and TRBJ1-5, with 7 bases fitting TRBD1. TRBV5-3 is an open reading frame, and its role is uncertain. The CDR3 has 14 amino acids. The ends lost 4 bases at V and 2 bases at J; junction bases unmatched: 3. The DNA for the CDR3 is TGTGCCAGAAGCCGAGACAGGGGCAATCAGCCCCAGCATTTT. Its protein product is CARSRDRGNQPQHF.

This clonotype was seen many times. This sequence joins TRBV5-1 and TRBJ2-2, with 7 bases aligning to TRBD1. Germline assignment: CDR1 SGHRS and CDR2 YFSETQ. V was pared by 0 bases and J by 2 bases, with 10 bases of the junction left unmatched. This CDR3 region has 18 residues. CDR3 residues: CASSLVGTATINTGELFF. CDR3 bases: TGCGCCAGCAGCTTGGTAGGGACAGCGACAATCAACACCGGGGAGCTGTTTTTT.

CDR3 bases: TGTGCCAGCAGCTCTCAAGGACAGGGCGGCTACACCTTC. Encoded protein: CASSSQGQGGYTF. The chain uses TRBV7-3 and TRBJ1-2; TRBD1 aligns across 8 bases. V was clipped by 4 bases and J by 8 bases; unmatched bases: 6. Germline values: CDR1 SGHTA, CDR2 FQGTGA. CDR3 size: 13 residues.

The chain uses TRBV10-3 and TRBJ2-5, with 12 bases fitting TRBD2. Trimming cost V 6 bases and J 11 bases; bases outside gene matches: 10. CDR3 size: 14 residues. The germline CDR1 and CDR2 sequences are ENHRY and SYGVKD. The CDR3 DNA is TGTGCCATCAGGGCTAGCGGGGGGGCGAGTGAGCAGTACTTC. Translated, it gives CAIRASGGASEQYF.

The CDR3 sequence is CASSLLDPTEQYF. The CDR3 DNA reads TGTGCCAGCAGTTTGCTCGATCCGACCGAGCAGTACTTC. V is TRBV28 and J is TRBJ2-7, with unresolved D. The CDR3 is made up of 13 amino acids. V lost 3 bases and J lost 6, with 12 bases in between. Germline values: CDR1 MDHEN, CDR2 SYDVKM.

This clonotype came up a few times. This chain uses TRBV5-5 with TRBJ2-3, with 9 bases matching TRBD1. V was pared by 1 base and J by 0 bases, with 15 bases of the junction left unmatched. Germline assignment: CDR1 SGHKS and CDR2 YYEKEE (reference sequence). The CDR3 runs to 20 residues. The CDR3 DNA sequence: TGTGCCAGCAGCTTGACGTCGGGGGACAGGGTTCTACCTAGCACAGATACGCAGTATTTT. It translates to CASSLTSGDRVLPSTDTQYF.

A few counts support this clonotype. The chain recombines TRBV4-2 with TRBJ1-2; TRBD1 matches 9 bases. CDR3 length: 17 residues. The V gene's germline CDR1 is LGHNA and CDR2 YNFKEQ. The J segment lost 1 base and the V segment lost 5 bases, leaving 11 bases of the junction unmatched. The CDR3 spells CASSSTGTGSSNYGYTF. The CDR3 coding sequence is TGTGCCAGCAGCTCGACCGGGACAGGGAGCAGTAACTATGGCTACACCTTC.

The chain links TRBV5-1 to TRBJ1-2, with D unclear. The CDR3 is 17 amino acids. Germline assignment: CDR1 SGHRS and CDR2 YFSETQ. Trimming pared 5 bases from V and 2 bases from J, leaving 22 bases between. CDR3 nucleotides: TGCGCCAGCAGACCAGGCCGCCCCCCACCTCTAAACTATGGCTACACCTTC. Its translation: CASRPGRPPPLNYGYTF. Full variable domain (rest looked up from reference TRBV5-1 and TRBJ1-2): KAGVTQTPRYLIKTRGQQVTLSCSPISGHRSVSWYQQTPGQGLQFLFEYFSETQRNKGNFPGRFSGRQFSNSRSEMNVSTLELGDSALYLCASRPGRPPPLNYGYTFGSGTRLTVV.